This TCR beta chain was identified in a study of shared clonotypes between healthy human individuals (TCRdb year 2020). Looking at the study overall: The cohort comprised a couple of women and a few men aged 18 to 49 years. For each donor, CD4 naive and CD4 memory were each run on three plates, CD8 naive on two plates, and CD8 memory on one plate. The study deeply sequenced blood TCR repertoires of 5 or 6 healthy adults to estimate repertoire size and the extent of clonotype sharing between individuals. Different laboratories and diverse techniques were used to prepare libraries and sequence TCR repertoires, to increase sequencing depth and limit assay-specific biases. Between about 0.8 and 8.9 billion PBMCs per donor were obtained by leukapheresis. What the authors observed across the whole study: Compared with non-shared clonotypes, the clonotypes found in all four sorted-subset donors had higher generation probabilities. Pairwise subsampling indicated that sequencing depth was expected to affect the degree of clonotype sharing among donors. Estimated clonotype richness was generally larger for naive than for memory subsets. Roughly 5.2% of naive CD4, 3.5% of naive CD8, approximately 2.2% of memory CD4, and 0.4% of memory CD8 clonotypes were shared across a few donors. Incomplete sequencing was indicated by rarefaction of sorted-subset datasets, despite the large sequencing depth. The genetic and exposure-history diversity represented was limited by the small number of donors. Sampling was restricted to blood, and TCR repertoires in tissues likely differ from the TCR repertoires found in blood.

Remarks on this clone: Its recognized antigen is unknown. Base qualities are not recorded, but no much larger clone differs from it by a single base.

The germline V gene sets CDR1 to SNHLY and CDR2 to FYNNEI. The junction shows trimming of 8 bases on V and 4 bases on J, and the gene matches do not reach 10 bases of it. Spanning cysteine to phenylalanine, the CDR3 consists of 15 amino acids. Solely the CDR3 DNA is kept, with 45 bases framed from the first base. Using the deep immunoSEQ assay, multiplex PCR amplified TCR CDR3 regions from genomic DNA. For each cell subset, the extracted genomic DNA was distributed evenly across all wells of several immunoSEQ 96-well plates, and each plate served as one replicate. For sorted subsets, 150 to 200 ng genomic DNA, equal to 30,000 to 35,000 T cell genomes, was loaded into each replicate PCR. Purified libraries were measured with a Qubit 3.0 fluorometer, size-checked on a Bioanalyzer 2100, and measured again with the KAPA Library Quantification kit. Each immunoSEQ 96-well plate was sequenced on its own single-read 150-cycle Illumina NextSeq 550 flow cell. The original pipeline was this. The immunoSEQ output contained only junctional sequences without quality scores, so filtering could not match that applied to full-length reads. Sequences were annotated with PyIR, a Python wrapper for IgBLAST v1.9, and V/J genes and CDR3 were assigned using IMGT germline references. Reads were filtered out if the reads had weak V/J assignments (E-value above 1e-6), no CDR3, stop codons, out-of-frame junctions, or ambiguous translated residues. V3J clonotypes were defined as sequences sharing an identical inferred V gene, J gene, and CDR3 amino acid sequence. Percentage overlap between repertoires was computed as shared unique clonotypes divided by the size of the smaller repertoire. Three approaches were used to assess repertoire richness: RTK rarefaction, the Chao1 estimator, and Recon v2.1 estimates of unobserved clonotypes. OLGA was used to compute generation probabilities for all TCRbeta clonotypes that the gDNA method yielded from a few donors. The immuneACCESS repertoire file appears here via TCRdb, limited to in-frame rearrangements. These files lack a portion of the clones; in checked studies, under half of the deficit traces to unresolved V genes, and the cause of the others is not known. D and trimming come from the DNA, and the V and J calls and clone size come from that table. This sample is represented by about 2.4 million clones; roughly nine tenths of them were singletons. The ten biggest clones cover around 0.15% of the sample.

The donors were healthy, HIV-negative adults who had no recently reported acute infections or vaccinations. All donors were Caucasian adults living in Nashville, Tennessee, USA. CD4+ T cells were enriched through magnetic negative selection, after which naive cells were positively selected on CD45RA and the remaining negative fraction served as the memory subset. After blood collection by leukapheresis, PBMCs were isolated using Ficoll-Histopaque density gradient centrifugation and then cryopreserved in the vapor phase of liquid nitrogen. Analytical flow cytometry was used to check the purity and quantity of every magnetically sorted T cell population. Genomic DNA was isolated from every sorted fraction and measured by UV absorbance on a Nanodrop 2000c.

The rearranged segments are TRBV2 and TRBJ2-7; TRBD1 agrees with 11 junctional bases. This TCR was recovered from a young man in good health. Sequenced sample: naive CD4+ T cells sorted from blood. The label giving this sample's cell subset or site can be read as: CD45RA+ positively selected. CDR3 reads: CASFENGTGGYEQYF. The DNA reads TGTGCCAGCTTTGAAAACGGGACAGGGGGTTACGAGCAGTACTTC.